A selection of T cell receptor beta chains follows, all from one sample in a study of PD-1 blockade in mismatch repair-deficient tumors. Which antigens these TCRs recognize remains unknown. Sequencing used immunoSEQ multiplex PCR; TCRdb keeps in-frame clones, though not all of them. The sample lists roughly 10,000 clones; 75% to 90% were seen once. The source material was cells cultured in vitro, sampled from a patient treated with pembrolizumab. Source of these receptors: an adult with mismatch repair-deficient cancer. Each CDR3 is given with its conserved first and last residue. A D gene is named only where the DNA matches it firmly. Size tells how often a clone was seen (once, few, many) or the class of an expanded clone, and some rows leave it out.

TRBV9	NA	TRBD1	TRBJ1-4	TGTGCCAGCAGCCCGGGACAGGGGGCGCGAAATGAAAAACTGTTTTTT	CASSPGQGARNEKLFF
TRBV7-9	NA	NA	TRBJ1-3	TGTGCCAGCAGCCCCGTTGGAAACACCATATATTTT	CASSPVGNTIYF
TRBV9	few	TRBD2	TRBJ2-1	TGTGCCAGCAGCGTTAGCGGGAAGATGGATGAGCAGTTCTTC	CASSVSGKMDEQFF
TRBV21-1	once	NA	TRBJ2-7	TGTGCCAGCAGCAAAGCGGTCGGCTGGGACTACGACTACGAGCAGTACTTC	CASSKAVGWDYDYEQYF
TRBV9	NA	TRBD2	TRBJ2-1	TGTGCCAGCAGCCCGGGACTAGCGGGAGGTGATGAGCAGTTCTTC	CASSPGLAGGDEQFF
TRBV14	few	NA	TRBJ1-3	TGTGCCAGCAGTCAACTAAGTCCTCGGATTGACACCATATATTTT	CASSQLSPRIDTIYF
TRBV9	NA	TRBD1	TRBJ1-2	TGTGCCAGCAGCGCATTCGGACAGGGAAATGGCTACACCTTC	CASSAFGQGNGYTF
TRBV5-8	NA	NA	TRBJ2-7	TGTGCCAGCAGCTTGCAAGGAGGGTTTTACGAGCAGTACTTC	CASSLQGGFYEQYF
TRBV10-1	NA	NA	TRBJ2-4	TGCGCCAGCAGTGAGCGGACCCATCCAAACATTCAGTACTTC	CASSERTHPNIQYF
TRBV7-9	NA	NA	TRBJ2-3	TGTGCCAGCAGCTCCCCTAGCGCCGCAACCACGGATACGCAGTATTTT	CASSSPSAATTDTQYF
TRBV30	NA	NA	TRBJ2-7	TGTGCCTGGAGTGTCGGCTTCGAGCAGTACTTC	CAWSVGFEQYF
TRBV28	few	TRBD1	TRBJ1-6	TGTGCCAGCTTTCGACAGGGCGGATCACCCCTCCACTTT	CASFRQGGSPLHF
TRBV27	NA	NA	TRBJ1-2	TGTGCCAGCAGCAGATCACAGAGTGGCGGCTACACCTTC	CASSRSQSGGYTF
TRBV9	once	NA	TRBJ1-1	TGTGCCAGCAGTCGAGGACAGATGAACACTGAAGCTTTCTTT	CASSRGQMNTEAFF
TRBV6-1	NA	NA	TRBJ2-3	TGTGCCAGCCTCCTGCGACCAGATACGCAGTATTTT	CASLLRPDTQYF
TRBV10-2	NA	TRBD2	TRBJ2-3	TGCGCCAGCAGGTTAGCGGGCTTCACAGATACGCAGTATTTT	CASRLAGFTDTQYF